The entry below describes one T cell receptor (beta chain). Its cognate antigen is unknown. Generated by immunoSEQ multiplex PCR, the TCRdb table keeps only in-frame clones and is missing some. The sample shows some 160,000 clones, roughly 87% of them seen only once. V lost 5 bases to trimming and J lost 7 bases; unmatched junction nucleotides: 4. The CDR3 extends over 12 amino acids. Per the germline V gene, CDR1 is LNHDA and CDR2 is SQIVND (reference sequence). The data stem from a study of T cell responses to AZD1222 COVID-19 vaccine. General study points: Nearly half of spike-specific TCRs reportedly target unmutated variant regions. The donor cohort was predominantly white British with a female majority, and clonal diversity may have been underestimated.

The origin of this receptor is an adult who received the AZD1222 COVID-19 vaccine. Sequenced here: peripheral blood, sampled 28 days after the second AZD1222 dose. This chain links TRBV19 with TRBJ1-1, with 7 bases matching TRBD1. The CDR3 DNA follows: TGTGCCAGTAGTTCCGGACAGGTTGAAGCTTTCTTT. It encodes CASSSGQVEAFF. The whole variable domain, filled in from reference TRBV19 and TRBJ1-1, reads DGGITQSPKYLFRKEGQNVTLSCEQNLNHDAMYWYRQDPGQGLRLIYYSQIVNDFQKGDIAEGYSVSREKKESFPLTVTSAQKNPTAFYLCASSSGQVEAFFGQGTRLTVV.